This T cell receptor beta chain is from a study of blood T cell repertoires in COVID-19. Whole-study context: In each case, the material was cDNA or gDNA derived from T cells, B-cell-depleted T cells, or PBMCs.

Trimming at V came to 9 bases and at J to 3 bases, leaving 8 bases not matched to a gene. CDR1 and CDR2 (germline): ENHRY, SYGVKD. The CDR3 is made up of 14 amino acids. The assay was immunoSEQ multiplex PCR, and TCRdb's table has in-frame clones only and misses some. In the table there are approximately 350,000 clones, around four fifths of which are singletons. The chain is built from TRBV10-3 and TRBJ2-7; 10 nucleotides align to TRBD2. The TCR sequence derives from a young man with active or convalescent COVID-19. Source material: peripheral blood. DNA of the CDR3: TGTGCCATGGGGGAAGGACTAGCGGACTACGAGCAGTACTTC. It is translated as CAMGEGLADYEQYF.